A single sample is the source of the 22 T cell receptor beta chains below, sequenced in a study of T cells after somatic rescue of genetic block. The protocol was immunoSEQ multiplex PCR, while the TCRdb copy is restricted to in-frame clones and leaves out a portion. The sample has 110,000 or so clones, 85% to 95% seen once; the top ten hold 1.4% to 1.5%. Sequencing used peripheral blood mononuclear cells (PBMCs). The receptors were sampled from a woman aged 18-29 years.

The genes are TRBV18 and TRBJ2-1; 8 bases match TRBD2. With 3 bases clipped from V and 4 bases from J, the junction kept 8 bases outside the gene matches. This CDR3 is 16 amino acids long. Germline values: CDR1 KGHSH, CDR2 LQKENI. This chain's CDR3 is CASSPLGRGVYNEQFF. The CDR3 DNA sequence: TGTGCCAGCTCACCCCTCGGGCGGGGGGTTTACAATGAGCAGTTCTTC.

The chain joins TRBV18 to TRBJ1-4; D unresolved. V was trimmed by 3 bases and J by 8 bases, leaving 16 bases between them. This CDR3 is 15 amino acids long. Germline V lookup: CDR1 KGHSH, CDR2 LQKENI. CDR3 DNA sequence: TGTGCCAGCTCACCCCGGAGTGGTCGGGAAGAAAAACTGTTTTTT. This gives the protein CASSPRSGREEKLFF.

The chain is built from TRBV7-2 and TRBJ2-3; 15 nucleotides align to TRBD2. Trimming removed 5 bases from V and 8 bases from J; junction bases left unmatched: 11. Germline V gene data show CDR1 as SGHTA and CDR2 as FQGNSA. This CDR3 comprises 17 residues. CDR3: CASSPRRTSGGARTQYF. The DNA for the CDR3 is TGTGCCAGCAGCCCCAGGCGGACTAGCGGGGGGGCCCGTACGCAGTATTTT.

The V call is TRBV2, the J call TRBJ1-2; D not certain. Germline V lookup: CDR1 SNHLY, CDR2 FYNNEI. The CDR3 is made up of 12 amino acids. V lost 1 base, J lost 8 bases, and 8 bases lay in between. For the CDR3, the DNA is TGTGCCAGCAGTGAAGTTCTGTTAGGCTACACCTTC. Its protein is CASSEVLLGYTF. The variable domain in full, with the rest retrieved from reference TRBV2 and TRBJ1-2, is EPEVTQTPSHQVTQMGQEVILRCVPISNHLYFYWYRQILGQKVEFLVSFYNNEISEKSEIFDDQFSVERPDGSNFTLKIRSTKLEDSAMYFCASSEVLLGYTFGSGTRLTVV.

V is TRBV7-9 and J is TRBJ1-2, with 9 bases that match TRBD1. The germline CDR1 and CDR2 sequences are SEHNR and FQNEAQ (reference sequence). V shed 5 bases, J shed 2 bases, and the junction held 6 bases outside the gene matches. The CDR3 runs 15 residues. The CDR3 region is CASSGGQGKNYGYTF. As DNA, the CDR3 is TGTGCCAGCAGCGGAGGACAGGGGAAGAACTATGGCTACACCTTC.

V and J are TRBV2 and TRBJ1-4, with 9 bases matching TRBD1. The CDR3 is made up of 15 amino acids. Germline-derived CDR1 and CDR2 are SNHLY and FYNNEI. V lost 5 bases to trimming and J lost 1 base; unmatched junction nucleotides: 2. As DNA, the CDR3 is TGTGCCAGCAGTCGACAGGGGGTAACTAATGAAAAACTGTTTTTT. Translation: CASSRQGVTNEKLFF.

The V call is TRBV5-1, the J call TRBJ2-7, with 9 bases aligning to TRBD2. Trimming removed 4 bases from V and 4 bases from J; junction bases left unmatched: 15. Germline values: CDR1 SGHRS, CDR2 YFSETQ. The CDR3 length is 17 residues. CDR3 nucleotide sequence: TGCGCCAGCAGCCCATCGCCGGGGGGACTAGCAGGATACGAGCAGTACTTC. It specifies CASSPSPGGLAGYEQYF.

The J gene is TRBJ1-2, the V gene TRBV6-6; no clear D. V lost 6 bases and J 14 bases, leaving 19 bases between the germline ends. The germline CDR1 and CDR2 sequences are MNHNY and SVGAGI (reference sequence). The CDR3 extends over 12 amino acids. For the CDR3, the DNA is TGTGCCAGCAGCTTCAGGACCTCTGTAGAGACCTTC. This encodes CASSFRTSVETF.

CDR3: CAWSPAALTNYGYTF. In DNA, the CDR3 is TGTGCCTGGAGTCCGGCAGCCCTAACCAACTATGGCTACACCTTC. The chain has TRBV30 and TRBJ1-2, with no clear D. Trimming stripped 2 bases from V and 2 bases from J, with 15 bases between. The CDR3 contains 15 residues. CDR1 and CDR2 from the germline V gene are GTSNPN and SVGIG (reference sequence).

J is TRBJ2-7 and V is TRBV9; 8 nucleotides line up with TRBD1. CDR1 SGDLS and CDR2 YYNGEE come from the germline V gene. There are 13 residues in the CDR3. V lost 2 bases, J lost 6 bases, and 4 bases stayed unmatched. The CDR3 region is CASSVDTGGEQYF. The CDR3 DNA is TGTGCCAGCAGCGTGGATACAGGGGGCGAGCAGTACTTC.

The chain uses TRBV5-1 and TRBJ2-5; TRBD2 is a possible D gene (5 bases). Germline V gene lookup returns CDR1 SGHRS and CDR2 YFSETQ. CDR3 length: 13 residues. Trimming cost V 6 bases and J 2 bases, with 11 bases left between them. CDR3 nucleotide sequence: TGCGCCAGCAAAGAAGCGGCTCAAGAGACCCAGTACTTC. Protein product: CASKEAAQETQYF.

This chain joins TRBV28 and TRBJ1-2; 9 bases match TRBD1. The junction had 9 bases not matched to a gene; V was cut back by 6 bases and J by 4 bases. The CDR3 runs to 15 residues. Looked up from germline, CDR1 is MDHEN and CDR2 is SYDVKM. The CDR3 bases are TGTGCCAGCAGGGATGGACAGGGGAGAACCTATGGCTACACCTTC. Translation: CASRDGQGRTYGYTF.

The chain couples TRBV27 to TRBJ1-6; D is undetermined. Germline V lookup: CDR1 MNHEY, CDR2 SMNVEV (reference sequence). The CDR3 totals 13 residues. The ends were cut back, 3 bases at V and 6 bases at J, with 6 bases in the middle. The CDR3 spells CASSFEGNSPLHF. The CDR3 DNA is TGTGCCAGCAGTTTTGAGGGTAATTCACCCCTCCACTTT.

V usage is TRBV6-1 and J usage is TRBJ2-2; D gene ambiguous. Deletions cut 10 bases from V and 0 bases from J, with 12 bases between. This CDR3 is built from 14 residues. The germline gives CDR1 MNHNS, CDR2 SASEGT. Written as DNA, the CDR3 is TGTGCCACCCGGTCGCTCGCGAACACCGGGGAGCTGTTTTTT. This codes for CATRSLANTGELFF.

V and J are TRBV25-1 and TRBJ2-7; D is undetermined. Germline V CDR1 and CDR2: MGHDK, SYGVNS. The CDR3 is 11 amino acids. Trimming left V 7 bases short and J 1 base short, with 5 bases between. Here the CDR3 reads CASTQSYEQYF. CDR3 nucleotide sequence: TGTGCCAGCACCCAATCCTACGAGCAGTACTTC.

CDR3 sequence (DNA): TGTGCCAGTAGTATTATCGACAGGGTCAATGAGCAGTTCTTC. This translates into CASSIIDRVNEQFF. The rearrangement links TRBV19 to TRBJ2-1; 7 bases are a match to TRBD1. CDR1 and CDR2 from the germline V gene are LNHDA and SQIVND (reference sequence). This CDR3 spans 14 amino acids. V was clipped by 3 bases and J by 6 bases; unmatched bases: 5.

This clone was found once. The CDR3, as DNA: TGCGCCAGCATGGGGCAGGGACTGGCCGGGGAGCTGTTTTTT. Its protein is CASMGQGLAGELFF. The genes are TRBV5-1 and TRBJ2-2; D is perhaps TRBD2 (6 bases). CDR1 SGHRS and CDR2 YFSETQ come from the germline V gene. V lost 6 bases and J lost 6, with 15 bases in between. This CDR3 region has 14 residues.

This chain uses TRBV19 with TRBJ2-7; 8 positions match TRBD1. This CDR3 is 14 amino acids long. After removal of 4 bases from V and 4 bases from J, the junction contained 6 bases not matched to a gene. CDR1 and CDR2 from the germline V gene are LNHDA and SQIVND (reference sequence). The CDR3 loop is CASSTGQGWYEQYF. CDR3 nucleotide sequence: TGTGCCAGTAGTACTGGACAGGGCTGGTACGAGCAGTACTTC.

The chain employs TRBV6-1 and TRBJ1-4; D ambiguous. This CDR3 contains 15 residues. Germline values: CDR1 MNHNS, CDR2 SASEGT. Trimming left V 6 bases short and J 8 bases short, with 19 bases between. As DNA, the CDR3 is TGTGCCAGCAGCGTTACGTCGCTTGGAGGGGAAAAACTGTTTTTT. It translates to CASSVTSLGGEKLFF.

The chain links TRBV19 to TRBJ2-5; the D call may be TRBD1 or TRBD2 (5 bases each). Trimming cost V 3 bases and J 2 bases, with 13 bases left between them. Germline values: CDR1 LNHDA, CDR2 SQIVND (reference sequence). This CDR3 has 15 amino acids. The DNA for the CDR3 is TGTGCCAGTAGTATGGGGCCGGGGCTACAAGAGACCCAGTACTTC. Protein: CASSMGPGLQETQYF.

The rearrangement uses TRBV5-1 and TRBJ2-5; TRBD2 matches 9 bases. CDR3 length: 16 amino acids. Trimming took 0 bases from V and 0 from J; bases not matched to a gene: 3. The germline CDR1 and CDR2 sequences are SGHRS and YFSETQ. CDR3 DNA sequence: TGCGCCAGCAGCTTGGTTAGCGGGGGATACCAAGAGACCCAGTACTTC. As protein: CASSLVSGGYQETQYF.

This clone was seen a single time. The chain combines TRBV28 with TRBJ1-1; weak D call: TRBD1 (5 bases). This CDR3 contains 14 residues. V was shortened by 6 bases and J by 0 bases, with 11 bases between the two germline ends. Germline CDR1 reads MDHEN; CDR2 reads SYDVKM. CDR3 nucleotides: TGTGCCAGCAGGCGGGGCCAAATGAACACTGAAGCTTTCTTT. Amino acids: CASRRGQMNTEAFF.